These T cell receptor beta chains were read from a single sample in a study of regulatory T cells in long-lasting Graves disease. TCRdb called the multiplex PCR reads again in MiXCR, with one record for every CDR3 protein. Among about 220,000 distinct CDR3 sequences listed, around 19% were seen once. The sample also formed part of further work on T cells in Graves' hyperthyroidism and ophthalmopathy.

Here the sequenced sample was peripheral blood mononuclear cells (PBMCs), taken at new diagnosis, from a patient treated with antithyroid drugs. All receptors come from a woman in her 30s with Graves disease. Each CDR3 is given with its conserved first and last residue. D genes are given only for firm matches. Where a row states a size, it is once, few, many or the class of an expanded clone; other rows omit it.

TRBV18	TRBJ1-5	few	.	14	CASSPNRANQPQHF	TGTGCCAGCTCACCAAACAGGGCCAATCAGCCCCAGCATTTT
TRBV19	TRBJ2-5	many	.	14	CASKPGQKQETQYF	TGTGCCAGCAAGCCGGGACAAAAGCAAGAGACCCAGTACTTC
TRBV7-8	TRBJ2-7	many	TRBD2	18	CASSVTGTSGGQGYEQYF	TGTGCCAGCAGCGTCACCGGGACTAGCGGGGGGCAAGGCTACGAGCAGTACTTC
TRBV2	TRBJ2-3	.	.	13	CAKGGPAADTQYF	TGTGCCAAGGGGGGGCCCGCCGCAGATACGCAGTATTTT
TRBV12-3/TRBV12-4	TRBJ2-6	once	.	15	CASSFGQPGANVLTF	TGTGCCAGCAGCTTCGGACAACCTGGGGCCAACGTCCTGACTTTC
TRBV6-2/TRBV6-3	TRBJ1-4	few	TRBD1	13	CASSRGTDEKLFF	TGCGCCAGCAGCAGGGGGACAGATGAAAAACTGTTTTTT
TRBV4-1	TRBJ1-4	many	TRBD1	16	CASSRGQGAIIEKLFF	TGCGCCAGCAGCCGGGGACAGGGGGCGATTATTGAAAAACTGTTTTTT
TRBV14	TRBJ1-1	once	.	15	CASSQGEGDTTEAFF	TGTGCCAGCAGCCAAGGAGAGGGGGATACCACTGAAGCTTTCTTT
TRBV5-4	TRBJ1-4	few	TRBD1	15	CASSTSTGHNEKLFF	TGTGCCAGCAGCACTTCGACAGGGCATAATGAAAAACTGTTTTTT
TRBV7-8	TRBJ2-3	many	TRBD1	16	CASSSLGQGYADTQYF	TGTGCCAGCAGCTCCCTCGGACAGGGTTATGCAGATACGCAGTATTTT
TRBV28	TRBJ2-2	many	.	17	CASSSNSGVWNTGELFF	TGTGCCAGCAGTTCCAATTCAGGGGTATGGAACACCGGGGAGCTGTTTTTT
TRBV11-2	TRBJ1-2	many	.	17	CASTEIPRQRGDYGYTF	TGTGCCAGCACCGAGATCCCCCGGCAGAGGGGGGACTATGGCTACACCTTC
TRBV19	TRBJ1-2	.	TRBD1	14	CASSPRDRAAGYTF	TGTGCCAGTAGTCCTCGGGACAGGGCGGCTGGCTACACCTTC
TRBV20-1	TRBJ2-1	.	.	13	CSAGPPGGREQFF	TGCAGTGCAGGTCCCCCAGGTGGGAGAGAGCAGTTCTTC
TRBV2	TRBJ1-5	many	TRBD1	18	CASSLGQGAIMSNQPQHF	TGTGCCAGCAGCTTGGGACAGGGAGCGATAATGAGCAATCAGCCCCAGCATTTT
TRBV27	TRBJ1-6	many	.	14	CASSLTWNNSPLHF	TGTGCCAGCAGTCTAACATGGAATAATTCACCCCTCCACTTT
TRBV7-8	TRBJ1-5	many	.	13	CASRGTENQPQHF	TGTGCCAGCAGAGGGACGGAAAATCAGCCCCAGCATTTT
TRBV15	TRBJ1-5	many	.	14	CATSIWPVNQPQHF	TGTGCCACCAGCATATGGCCCGTTAATCAGCCCCAGCATTTT
TRBV7-9	TRBJ1-2	.	TRBD1	16	CASGLVGTGLPYGYTF	TGTGCCAGCGGCTTAGTAGGGACAGGGCTTCCCTATGGCTACACCTTC
TRBV5-1	TRBJ1-1	many	TRBD1	15	CASSRRQGANTEAFF	TGCGCCAGCAGCAGGAGACAGGGGGCTAACACTGAAGCTTTCTTT
TRBV29-1	TRBJ2-1	many	.	13	CSLGDLAIDEQFF	TGCAGCCTAGGGGACTTAGCCATCGATGAGCAGTTCTTC
TRBV28	TRBJ2-7	many	TRBD1	13	CASTLTGWDEQYF	TGTGCCAGCACCTTGACAGGGTGGGACGAGCAGTACTTC
TRBV19	TRBJ2-7	many	.	14	CASSPGPPPHEQYF	TGTGCCAGTAGTCCGGGACCCCCTCCCCACGAGCAGTACTTC
TRBV11-2	TRBJ1-5	many	.	15	CASSLSGNWAQPQHF	TGTGCCAGCAGCCTTAGTGGAAATTGGGCTCAGCCCCAGCATTTT
TRBV6-8	TRBJ2-2	.	TRBD1	15	CASPKGQGGAGELFF	TGTGCCAGCCCCAAGGGACAGGGCGGCGCCGGGGAGCTGTTTTTT
TRBV29-1	TRBJ1-4	many	.	15	CSVATGRALNEKLFF	TGCAGCGTTGCCACGGGGAGGGCCTTGAATGAAAAACTGTTTTTT
TRBV30	TRBJ2-1	many	TRBD2	16	CAWRVGTSGRLNEQFF	TGTGCCTGGAGGGTCGGGACTAGCGGGAGGCTCAATGAGCAGTTCTTC
TRBV7-9	TRBJ1-1	many	TRBD1	18	CASSLAKTGSWGNTEAFF	TGTGCCAGCAGCTTAGCGAAGACAGGGAGTTGGGGGAACACTGAAGCTTTCTTT
TRBV27	TRBJ2-7	few	.	16	CASSPTVEGTSYEQYF	TGTGCCAGCAGTCCGACCGTGGAGGGGACGTCCTACGAGCAGTACTTC
TRBV5-1	TRBJ2-1	.	TRBD2	16	CASSLDGTSGIDEQFF	TGCGCCAGCAGCTTGGATGGGACTAGCGGGATAGATGAGCAGTTCTTC
TRBV5-1	TRBJ2-7	.	TRBD1	16	CASSLLRTGGSYEQYF	TGCGCCAGCAGCCTATTACGGACAGGGGGTTCCTACGAGCAGTACTTC
TRBV24-1	TRBJ1-2	many	TRBD1	15	CATSERTGDGYGYTF	TGTGCCACCAGTGAACGGACAGGGGATGGCTATGGCTACACCTTC
TRBV24-1	TRBJ2-3	many	TRBD1	18	CATSDPARTGEMSDTQYF	TGTGCCACCAGTGATCCAGCCAGGACAGGGGAAATGTCAGATACGCAGTATTTT
TRBV13	TRBJ2-7	many	TRBD1	13	CASSFTGAHEQYF	TGTGCCAGCAGCTTCACAGGGGCCCACGAGCAGTACTTC
TRBV19	TRBJ1-2	few	.	12	CAISYSPGGYTF	TGTGCCATCTCATATTCTCCGGGTGGCTACACCTTC
TRBV4-2	TRBJ2-3	many	TRBD2	12	CASSQTSGFQYF	TGTGCCAGCAGCCAAACTAGCGGATTTCAGTATTTT
TRBV18	TRBJ2-3	.	TRBD1	14	CASSQGGSTDTQYF	TGTGCCAGCTCACAAGGGGGCAGCACAGATACGCAGTATTTT
TRBV6-5	TRBJ1-1	many	.	13	CASSYLSAVEAFF	TGTGCCAGCAGTTACCTCTCGGCAGTTGAAGCTTTCTTT
TRBV30	TRBJ2-3	many	.	13	CAWSAGGVDTQYF	TGTGCCTGGAGCGCAGGGGGGGTAGATACGCAGTATTTT
TRBV5-4	TRBJ2-5	few	TRBD2	16	CASSLGLAGVQETQYF	TGTGCCAGCAGCTTGGGACTAGCGGGAGTCCAAGAGACCCAGTACTTC
TRBV6-1	TRBJ2-3	.	.	14	CASKGSPRADTQYF	TGTGCCAGCAAGGGCTCCCCGAGGGCAGATACGCAGTATTTT
TRBV10-3	TRBJ1-1	few	.	13	CAILGNMNTEAFF	TGTGCCATCCTGGGCAACATGAACACTGAAGCTTTCTTT
TRBV5-1	TRBJ2-7	many	.	13	CASSFPEGFEQYF	TGCGCCAGCAGCTTTCCCGAGGGCTTCGAGCAGTACTTC
TRBV6-2/TRBV6-3	TRBJ1-1	few	TRBD1	15	CASSERTTGRGGAFF	TGTGCCAGCAGTGAAAGGACGACAGGGCGGGGAGGCGCTTTCTTT
TRBV29-1	TRBJ2-3	few	.	13	CSVGQSSTDTQYF	TGCAGCGTCGGACAGTCCAGCACAGATACGCAGTATTTT
TRBV18	TRBJ1-4	many	.	16	CASSPSYREANEKLFF	TGTGCCAGCTCACCCTCCTACAGGGAAGCTAATGAAAAACTGTTTTTT
TRBV3-1	TRBJ1-4	many	.	16	CASSQGRNIQGWKLFF	TGTGCCAGCAGCCAAGGAAGAAATATACAGGGTTGGAAACTGTTTTTT
TRBV30	TRBJ2-1	many	.	14	CAWSVGAPYNEQFF	TGTGCCTGGAGTGTGGGGGCCCCCTACAATGAGCAGTTCTTC
TRBV28	TRBJ2-1	many	TRBD2	13	CASGGRTGGGQFF	TGTGCCAGCGGGGGACGCACCGGGGGGGGGCAGTTCTTC
TRBV5-6	TRBJ2-3	.	.	15	CASSFRLGSTDTQYF	TGTGCCAGCAGCTTCCGACTAGGGAGCACAGATACGCAGTATTTT
TRBV2	TRBJ1-2	many	.	12	CASSGGNYGYTF	TGTGCCAGCAGTGGAGGGAATTATGGCTACACCTTC
TRBV30	TRBJ1-2	many	TRBD1	17	CAWSVLTGGFGNYGYTF	TGTGCCTGGAGTGTACTGACAGGGGGCTTTGGGAACTATGGCTACACCTTC
TRBV11-3	TRBJ2-3	many	.	12	CASTFSTDTQYF	TGTGCCAGCACCTTTTCCACAGATACGCAGTATTTT